This T cell receptor (beta chain) was sequenced during a study of identical twins (dated by TCRdb to the mid-2010s). Concerning the study at large: To test whether fetal clonotypes persist, this study deep-sequenced TCR alpha and beta repertoires from monozygotic twins, from unrelated adults of various ages, and from cord blood. To rule out contamination, replicate twin experiments were performed at different times with different library preparation protocols.

There are a few counts of this clonotype. Its target antigen remains unknown. No qualities accompany the bases; no much larger clone lies one base away. Every donor was a healthy Caucasian. Miltenyi CD45RO+ enrichment and human naive T-cell isolation kits were used to isolate memory (CD45RO+) and naive T cells from PBMC. Via the germline V gene, CDR1 is SGDLS and CDR2 YYNGEE. Deletion took 0 bases off V and 5 bases off J, with a span of 15 bases between the germline ends. Spanning cysteine to phenylalanine, the CDR3 consists of 15 amino acids. Only the CDR3 DNA is retained, 45 bases long and in frame from the first base. Study-wide findings and limitations: Because the same donors could not be followed over many years, the conclusions depended on cross-sectional statistical analysis. Out-of-frame TCR alpha sequences shared between twins showed an excess of low generation-probability sequences compared with coincidental sharing between unrelated individuals. In monozygotic twins, out-of-frame TCR alpha sharing was systematically underestimated by recombination models, although the models agreed with sharing between unrelated individuals. Invariant T cells such as MAIT and iNKT could partly confound zero-insertion analyses, although diverse VJ usage argued against such confounding for most clonotypes. Fewer insertions were carried by abundant cord blood beta clonotypes, a similar but weaker trend appeared in young adult naive repertoires, and no such trend appeared in memory repertoires. In beta out-of-frame sequences, excess twin sharing was weaker, because having fewer shared sequences lowered the signal-to-noise ratio.

Preparation of the library involved 5' RACE. The data were produced on an Illumina HiSeq 2000. Template switching added a universal primer binding site, and the final cDNA carried a unique molecular identifier that allowed TCR cDNA molecules to be counted accurately. Specific primers in the conserved constant-segment region were used to synthesize first-strand cDNA for TCR alpha and beta chains. To control for contamination, each cDNA library was double barcoded with a SMART-Mk sample barcode plus Illumina barcodes. TruSeq adapter sequences and Illumina sample barcodes were added in two successive PCR steps. Sequencing of the TCR alpha and beta cDNA libraries was done on the Illumina HiSeq platform using custom primers. The original methods were these. MiGEC was used to process raw reads and extract unique molecular identifiers, and MiXCR was used to find CDR3 positions. For each individual, recombination models were inferred using an EM algorithm with the repgenHMM and IGoR tools. The analysis of shared clonotypes was done with the tcR package in R, with sharing normalized by the product of cloneset sizes. To study raw recombination free of thymic and clonal selection effects, out-of-frame nonproductive sequences were analyzed. TCRdb's own reprocessing of the public reads used fastp at Q25 and MiXCR and kept productive beta chains. Rows matching on CDR3 protein sequence are summarized as one entry with the most common DNA and genes. In this record, the V and J calls reflect TCRdb's handling and not the investigators' own analysis. The sample includes around 220,000 distinct CDR3 sequences, with over 11% observed a single time. Of the sample, approximately 10% falls within the top ten clones.

This sequence originates from a woman younger than 35 in good health. The chain is made from TRBV9 and TRBJ2-7, and TRBD1 may be the D gene, going by 5 matching bases. The material sequenced was memory (CD45RO+) T cells sorted from blood. The meaning of the sample's cell subset or site label: CD45RO+ enriched T cells. DNA sequence: TGTGCCAGCAGCGTAGCCGGACAAACCGATCACGAGCAGTACTTC. It translates to CASSVAGQTDHEQYF.